The entry below describes one TCR beta chain. This sample was taken from a study of control samples from healthy donors and cancer patients. Some clones are missing from TCRdb's copy, which holds only in-frame ones; the method was immunoSEQ multiplex PCR. This sample has roughly 120,000 clones; 89% occur once, and the top ten carry almost 40%. The CDR3 is 16 residues long. Germline CDR1 reads SNHLY; CDR2 reads FYNNEI. Trimming stripped 7 bases from V and 0 bases from J, with 16 bases between. J is TRBJ1-3 and V is TRBV2; no definite D call. The specimen was blood. This TCR was recovered from a man aged 45-60 years in good health. The CDR3 nucleotides read TGTGCCAGCACCATGACACCCCAGAGCTCTGGAAACACCATATATTTT. This translates into CASTMTPQSSGNTIYF.